These 19 T cell receptor beta chains were sequenced from one sample in a study of Ad26.COV2.S vaccination and SARS-CoV-2 variants. As for treatment: 19 received Ad26.COV2.S at low or high dose, single or two shots; five or six received placebo; per-sample allocation not given. Day 63 following the first vaccine or placebo injection was when the samples were taken. Assay: immunoSEQ multiplex PCR; the TCRdb copy retains only in-frame clones and omits some. The sample lists some 320,000 clones, 85% to 90% occurring once. The sequencing used peripheral blood, collected in a trial of Ad26.COV2.S vaccine versus placebo. These TCRs come from a person aged 18 to 65 who received the Ad26.COV2.S COVID-19 vaccine or a placebo.

The rearrangement links TRBV7-2 to TRBJ2-3; TRBD2 matches 9 bases. CDR3 size: 16 residues. Germline assignment: CDR1 SGHTA and CDR2 FQGNSA. J was trimmed by 2 bases and V by 1 base; bases with no gene match: 4. Here the CDR3 reads CASSLVRGGPTDTQYF. The CDR3 DNA follows: TGTGCCAGCAGCTTAGTGCGGGGGGGCCCCACAGATACGCAGTATTTT.

CDR3: CASSPGQGGTDTQYF. For the CDR3, the DNA is TGCGCCAGCAGCCCGGGACAGGGTGGGACAGATACGCAGTATTTT. The chain uses TRBV5-1 and TRBJ2-3, with 9 nucleotides matching TRBD1. J was trimmed by 3 bases and V by 4 bases; bases with no gene match: 6. CDR1 is SGHRS, CDR2 YFSETQ, per germline. The CDR3 is 15 amino acids. Complete variable domain (other parts from reference TRBV5-1 and TRBJ2-3): KAGVTQTPRYLIKTRGQQVTLSCSPISGHRSVSWYQQTPGQGLQFLFEYFSETQRNKGNFPGRFSGRQFSNSRSEMNVSTLELGDSALYLCASSPGQGGTDTQYFGPGTRLTVL.

The chain couples TRBV27 to TRBJ2-2; D is perhaps TRBD1 (5 bases). V was cut by 3 bases and J by 1 base, with 12 bases left in between. The CDR3 runs to 16 residues. Germline CDR1 is MNHEY and CDR2 is SMNVEV (reference sequence). The CDR3 is CASSFSIRGNTGELFF. The CDR3, as DNA: TGTGCCAGCAGTTTTTCAATAAGGGGGAACACCGGGGAGCTGTTTTTT.

This rearrangement joins TRBV5-6 to TRBJ2-5; the match to TRBD1 covers 7 bases. V shed 4 bases and J 5 bases; nucleotides not matched to a gene: 8. The CDR3 length is 14 residues. Germline loops: CDR1 SGHDT, CDR2 YYEEEE. The DNA of the CDR3 is TGTGCCAGCAGCGAGACAGGGCTTGGGGAGACCCAGTACTTC. This codes for CASSETGLGETQYF.

CDR3 in DNA: TGCGCCAGCCAACCCGGGACAGGGATCTACGAGCAGTACTTC. This translates into CASQPGTGIYEQYF. The chain joins TRBV5-1 to TRBJ2-7; 9 nucleotides line up with TRBD1. The length of the CDR3 is 14 residues. V shed 7 bases and J 3 bases; nucleotides not matched to a gene: 8. Germline CDR1 SGHRS, CDR2 YFSETQ.

This chain joins TRBV12-5 and TRBJ2-4; D may match TRBD1 or TRBD2 (5 bases each). CDR1 and CDR2 (germline): LGHNT, FRNRAP. This CDR3 has 14 amino acids. V was trimmed by 6 bases and J by 9 bases, leaving 18 bases between them. The chain's CDR3 is CASGQGDLGGIQYF. The CDR3 DNA reads as TGTGCTAGTGGCCAAGGGGACCTGGGCGGCATTCAGTACTTC.

This chain connects TRBV5-4 to TRBJ2-2, with TRBD1 identical over 7 bases. V lost 4 bases, J lost 4 bases, and 7 bases stayed unmatched. CDR1 is SGHNT, CDR2 YYREEE, per germline (reference sequence). The CDR3 length is 15 residues. DNA for the CDR3: TGTGCCAGCAGCCCGTACGGACAGGCCACCGGGGAGCTGTTTTTT. Its protein is CASSPYGQATGELFF. Filled out from reference TRBV5-4 and TRBJ2-2, the complete variable domain reads ETGVTQSPTHLIKTRGQQVTLRCSSQSGHNTVSWYQQALGQGPQFIFQYYREEENGRGNFPPRFSGLQFPNYSSELNVNALELDDSALYLCASSPYGQATGELFFGEGSRLTVL.

The chain links TRBV30 to TRBJ1-1; D gene ambiguous. V lost 3 bases and J 10 bases, leaving 18 bases between the germline ends. Germline V gene lookup returns CDR1 GTSNPN and CDR2 SVGIG (reference sequence). The length of the CDR3 is 13 residues. CDR3 nucleotides: TGTGCCTGGAGCCGTAGGCAGGCTCCTGGAGCTTTCTTT. Protein sequence: CAWSRRQAPGAFF. Using reference TRBV30 and TRBJ1-1 for the parts outside the CDR3, the full variable domain is SQTIHQWPATLVQPVGSPLSLECTVEGTSNPNLYWYRQAAGRGLQLLFYSVGIGQISSEVPQNLSASRPQDRQFILSSKKLLLSDSGFYLCAWSRRQAPGAFFGQGTRLTVV.

The chain recombines TRBV7-2 with TRBJ2-1, with 9 nucleotides matching TRBD1. The CDR3 sequence is 17 residues long. The J segment lost 1 base and the V segment lost 7 bases, leaving 11 bases of the junction unmatched. Germline CDR1 is SGHTA and CDR2 is FQGNSA. CDR3 loop: CASNTLPGQGSYNEQFF. CDR3 DNA sequence: TGTGCCAGCAACACCCTGCCGGGACAGGGTTCCTACAATGAGCAGTTCTTC.

The chain recombines TRBV2 with TRBJ1-2, with D uncertain. Germline assignment: CDR1 SNHLY and CDR2 FYNNEI. The V end lost 4 bases, the J end lost 0 bases, and 6 bases lay between the germline ends. There are 13 residues in the CDR3. The CDR3 DNA reads as TGTGCCAGCAGTGGTGCCCCTAACTATGGCTACACCTTC. As protein: CASSGAPNYGYTF.

Points on this clone: Other DNA sequences of this sample code for an identical CDR3. V usage is TRBV5-6 and J usage is TRBJ1-1; D is perhaps TRBD1 (6 bases). Deletions cut 2 bases from V and 0 bases from J, with 11 bases between. The CDR3 is 15 amino acids. The germline V gene has CDR1 SGHDT and CDR2 YYEEEE. This CDR3 reads CASSFPGQMNTEAFF. The DNA of the CDR3 is TGTGCCAGCAGCTTCCCCGGACAGATGAACACTGAAGCTTTCTTT. Based on the CDR3 plus reference TRBV5-6 and TRBJ1-1, the full variable domain is DAGVTQSPTHLIKTRGQQVTLRCSPKSGHDTVSWYQQALGQGPQFIFQYYEEEERQRGNFPDRFSGHQFPNYSSELNVNALLLGDSALYLCASSFPGQMNTEAFFGQGTRLTVV.

The gene calls are TRBV7-2 and TRBJ2-7, with 16 bases identical to TRBD2. This CDR3 has 16 residues. Germline lookup yields CDR1 SGHTA and CDR2 FQGNSA. Germline trimming cut 4 bases from V and 7 bases from J; bases unmatched to any gene: 7. DNA for the CDR3: TGTGCCAGCAGCTACCGACCGGGACTAGCGGGGGGGGAGCAGTACTTC. It specifies CASSYRPGLAGGEQYF. The full variable domain, completed using reference TRBV7-2 and TRBJ2-7, is GAGVSQSPSNKVTEKGKDVELRCDPISGHTALYWYRQSLGQGLEFLIYFQGNSAPDKSGLPSDRFSAERTGGSVSTLTIQRTQQEDSAVYLCASSYRPGLAGGEQYFGPGTRLTVT.

The CDR3 is CASRADRAANYGYTF. CDR3 coding DNA: TGTGCCAGCAGGGCCGACAGGGCGGCTAACTATGGCTACACCTTC. This chain joins TRBV2 and TRBJ1-2, with TRBD1 identical over 7 bases. Germline CDR1 SNHLY, CDR2 FYNNEI. Trimming removed 6 bases from V and 0 bases from J; junction bases left unmatched: 7. This CDR3 is built from 15 residues.

The chain joins TRBV5-4 to TRBJ1-2; 8 bases are a match to TRBD1. CDR1 and CDR2 from the germline V gene are SGHNT and YYREEE (reference sequence). V dropped 4 bases and J dropped 7; count of bases not matched to a gene: 15. The CDR3 covers 16 residues. CDR3 sequence reads: CASSTGGDRRVFGYTF. Written as DNA, the CDR3 is TGTGCCAGCAGCACTGGTGGGGACAGGCGGGTCTTTGGCTACACCTTC.

The chain has TRBV27 and TRBJ1-2, with D possibly matching TRBD1 (5 bases). The CDR3 extends over 16 amino acids. Between the trimmed V and J ends, which lost 6 bases and 0 bases, there was a span of 17 bases. Per germline, CDR1 MNHEY and CDR2 SMNVEV (reference sequence). CDR3 coding DNA: TGTGCCAGCAGAGTACACGGGGGACCTACTAACTATGGCTACACCTTC. This codes for CASRVHGGPTNYGYTF.

This chain uses TRBV7-2 with TRBJ1-6, with D possibly matching TRBD1 (5 bases). With 1 base removed from V and 0 bases from J, the gap between germline ends came to 10 bases. The CDR3 contains 17 residues. Per the germline V gene, CDR1 is SGHTA and CDR2 is FQGNSA. CDR3 in DNA: TGTGCCAGCAGCTTAGAATACAGGAGCTCCTATAATTCACCCCTCCACTTT. It codes for CASSLEYRSSYNSPLHF.

V and J are TRBV5-6 and TRBJ2-3; maybe TRBD2 (5 bases). CDR3 length: 15 residues. V was clipped by 1 base and J by 2 bases, with 11 bases between them. The germline CDR1 and CDR2 sequences are SGHDT and YYEEEE. The CDR3 loop reads CASSLRGIFTDTQYF. The CDR3 region has the DNA TGTGCCAGCAGCTTGCGAGGGATATTCACAGATACGCAGTATTTT.

V gene TRBV5-4 combines with J gene TRBJ1-2; unclear D gene. The CDR3 consists of 12 residues. Germline CDR1 SGHNT, CDR2 YYREEE (reference sequence). Trimming took off 1 base at V and 8 bases at J, with 9 bases between the two ends. CDR3: CASSLSSEGYTF. The DNA of the CDR3 is TGTGCCAGCAGCTTGTCATCGGAGGGCTACACCTTC.

The rearrangement links TRBV11-3 to TRBJ2-1; D assignment may be TRBD1 or TRBD2 (5 bases each). Germline V gene data show CDR1 as SGHNT and CDR2 as YENEEA. The CDR3 totals 15 residues. With 3 bases removed from V and 6 bases from J, the gap between germline ends came to 15 bases. CDR3 sequence: CASSLGPSGVNEQFF. The CDR3 DNA follows: TGTGCCAGCAGCTTGGGACCTTCTGGCGTCAATGAGCAGTTCTTC.